A single sample is the source of the 4 T cell receptor beta chains below, sequenced in a study of CD8+CD57+ T cells in acquired aplastic anemia. Genomic DNA, serving as template, underwent TCR beta VDJ and CDR3 profiling. TCRdb used MiXCR to reprocess the reads, holding one entry per CDR3 protein. The data contain some 150,000 distinct CDR3 sequences, 71% of them singletons. Those patients picked for sequencing had displayed CD8+CD57+ cell expansion on flow cytometry. The specimen sequenced was sorted CD4+, CD8+, or CD8+CD57+ T cells (not recorded which) from PBMCs. The receptors originated from a human donor with aplastic anemia.

CDR3 loop: CASSYKRNTEAFF. The DNA of the CDR3 is TGTGCCAGCAGCTATAAGAGGAACACTGAAGCTTTCTTT. The rearrangement joins TRBV5-5 to TRBJ1-1; no definite D call. V was trimmed by 3 bases and J by 1 base, leaving 7 bases between them. CDR1 and CDR2 (germline): SGHKS, YYEKEE (reference sequence). The CDR3 is 13 amino acids.

The V gene is TRBV5-1, the J gene TRBJ2-5; D gene ambiguous. Trimming took off 1 base at V and 3 bases at J, with 10 bases between the two ends. CDR1 is SGHRS and CDR2 is YFSETQ in the germline V gene. The CDR3 runs 14 residues. The CDR3 nucleotides read TGCGCCAGCAGCTTGCGACGTCAGAAAGAGACCCAGTACTTC. It yields the protein CASSLRRQKETQYF.

This chain connects TRBV7-3 to TRBJ2-1; no reliable D call. V shed 4 bases and J shed 8 bases, with 12 bases lying between them. The germline V gene encodes CDR1 SGHTA and CDR2 FQGTGA. CDR3 length: 13 residues. Here the CDR3 DNA reads TGTGCCAGCAGCTCGAGACCGCGCCATGAGCAGTTCTTC. It encodes CASSSRPRHEQFF.

This chain links TRBV7-9 with TRBJ1-2, with 10 bases matching TRBD1. The CDR3 consists of 18 residues. The V gene's germline CDR1 is SEHNR and CDR2 FQNEAQ (reference sequence). The V segment lost 4 bases and the J segment 0 bases; nucleotides outside the gene matches: 11. CDR3 coding DNA: TGTGCCAGCAGCTCCTACGGGGACAGGGGAGCCACTAACTATGGCTACACCTTC. Translated, it gives CASSSYGDRGATNYGYTF.